The clone carrying this TCR beta chain was picked up a small number of times. Its antigen is as yet unknown. With a J-beta primer mix and a sample-barcoded 5' primer, a second PCR ran roughly 7 to 11 cycles. Via MiXCR, TCRdb re-called the 5' RACE reads, giving one row per CDR3 protein. The repertoire holds some 790,000 distinct CDR3 sequences, more than 25% seen once, with roughly 17% in the top ten. These data come from a study of blood T cells in healthy people across ages. Study-wide results and caveats: A roughly linear age-dependent decrease characterized TCR beta diversity per million T cells. Unknown donor CMV status possibly confounded expanded clonotype changes. Comparison with aged donors showed that long-lived donors had more naive CD4+ cells and higher diversity. PBMCs that were unsorted prevented a conclusive naive versus antigen-experienced comparison.

The germline V gene encodes CDR1 SGHRS and CDR2 YFSETQ. The length of the CDR3 is 16 residues. The V segment lost 0 bases and the J segment 2 bases; nucleotides outside the gene matches: 5. The sample comprised blood. The gene calls are TRBV5-1 and TRBJ2-3; 8 bases map to TRBD1. This receptor was identified in a woman older than 75 in good health. CDR3 bases: TGCGCCAGCAGCTTGGGGTGGACAGGGTCCACAGATACGCAGTATTTT. Residues: CASSLGWTGSTDTQYF.